The subject of this entry is one TCR beta chain. Germline trimming cut 7 bases from V and 15 bases from J; bases unmatched to any gene: 9. Germline V CDR1 and CDR2: ENHRY, SYGVKD. The CDR3 totals 12 residues. The data were taken from a study of cytomegalovirus exposure and HLA in healthy donors. Whole-study context: An early data release held 70 million to 90 million unique TCRs from HLA-typed donors.

The PCR used 60 Vbeta and 13 Jbeta primers. Measured with immunoSEQ multiplex PCR; TCRdb has only the in-frame clones, and not every one. This table holds 130,000 or so clones, more than 60% found once. Sequencing used PBMCs. The source of this sequence is a woman aged 40-49 years in good health and CMV-seropositive. The chain recombines TRBV10-3 with TRBJ2-4, with TRBD2 identical over 10 bases. In DNA form, the CDR3 reads TGTGCCATCATTCAGCGGGGGGGCTTAGGGTACTTC. This encodes CAIIQRGGLGYF.